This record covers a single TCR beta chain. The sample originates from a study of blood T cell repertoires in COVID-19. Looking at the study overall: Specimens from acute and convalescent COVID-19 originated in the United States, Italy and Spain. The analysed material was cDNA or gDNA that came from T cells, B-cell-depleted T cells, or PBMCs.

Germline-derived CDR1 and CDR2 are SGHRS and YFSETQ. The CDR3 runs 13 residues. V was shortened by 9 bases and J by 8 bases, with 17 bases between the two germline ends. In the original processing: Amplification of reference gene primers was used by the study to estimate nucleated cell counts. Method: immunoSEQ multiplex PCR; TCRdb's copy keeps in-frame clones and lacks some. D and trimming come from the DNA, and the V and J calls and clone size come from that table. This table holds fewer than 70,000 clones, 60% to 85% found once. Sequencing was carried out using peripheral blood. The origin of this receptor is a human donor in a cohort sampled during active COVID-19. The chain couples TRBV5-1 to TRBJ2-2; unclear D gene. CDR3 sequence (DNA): TGCGCCACCAAAACTCACCAGACTGGGGAGCTGTTTTTT. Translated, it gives CATKTHQTGELFF.